The T cell receptor beta chain under discussion was sequenced for a study of blood T cell repertoires in COVID-19. Repertoires were generated with immunoSEQ multiplex PCR, while TCRdb's copy carries only in-frame clones and drops some. The table includes about 160,000 clones, 92% detected once. The CDR3 length is 12 residues. Germline trimming cut 4 bases from V and 11 bases from J; bases unmatched to any gene: 4. Looked up from germline, CDR1 is SGHTA and CDR2 is FQGTGA. This TCR was sampled from a man aged 25-45 years with COVID-19, enrolled during active disease. Sequencing was carried out using peripheral blood. The chain has TRBV7-3 and TRBJ1-1, with TRBD1 matching 10 bases. In DNA, the CDR3 is TGTGCCAGCAGCTCCCGACAGGGGGCGGCTTTCTTT. Amino acids: CASSSRQGAAFF.